The text below deals with one TCR beta chain. What it recognizes is unknown. This sample stems from a study of cytomegalovirus exposure and HLA in healthy donors. Study information: Later analysis reported that the 110 or so validation repertoires shared the platform of the 500 to 750 first-cohort repertoires. Findings and caveats of the study: It was reported that the classifier diagnosed cytomegalovirus status with high specificity and sensitivity in both the original and validation cohorts. Researchers catalogued approximately 170 TCR beta chains as cytomegalovirus-associated. Rare TCR sequences predominated, though certain public TCRs were found in many donors.

This table comes from immunoSEQ multiplex PCR, and its TCRdb copy is limited to in-frame clones, with some not included. The sample carries 90,000 to 120,000 clones, approximately 85% recorded once. V shed 2 bases and J shed 7 bases, with 21 bases lying between them. There are 18 residues in the CDR3. Per germline, CDR1 ENHRY and CDR2 SYGVKD. The J gene is TRBJ1-6, the V gene TRBV10-3, with D perhaps matching TRBD1 (5 bases). This receptor was identified in a woman under 30 in good health and CMV-seronegative. The sequenced sample consisted of PBMCs. CDR3 DNA: TGTGCCATCAGTGAGAGGGGCGCTATGGGACTCCCGAATTCACCCCTCCACTTT. It encodes CAISERGAMGLPNSPLHF.